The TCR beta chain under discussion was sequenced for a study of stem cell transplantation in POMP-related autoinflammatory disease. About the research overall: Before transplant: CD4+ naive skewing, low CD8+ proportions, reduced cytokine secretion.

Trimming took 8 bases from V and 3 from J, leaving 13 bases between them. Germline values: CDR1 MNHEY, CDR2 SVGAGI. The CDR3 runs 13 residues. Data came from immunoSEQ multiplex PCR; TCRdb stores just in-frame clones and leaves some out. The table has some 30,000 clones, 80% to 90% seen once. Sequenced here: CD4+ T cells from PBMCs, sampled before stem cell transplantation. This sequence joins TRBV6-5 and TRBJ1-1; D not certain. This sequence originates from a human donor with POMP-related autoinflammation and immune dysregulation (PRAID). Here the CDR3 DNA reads TGTGCCAGCCCGACGGGAGAATACACTGAAGCTTTCTTT. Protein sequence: CASPTGEYTEAFF.